This T cell receptor beta chain was recovered during a study of graft-versus-host responses after intestinal transplantation. Turning to the study itself: The transplants performed in recipients were multivisceral, liver-intestinal, or isolated intestinal. The study gave all recipients anti-thymocyte globulin induction, then tacrolimus and steroids for about 3 years.

Overall study results and limits: GvH clone levels peaked in circulation, and this peak was associated with early post-transplant HvG declines. Investigators detected GvH clones in recipient marrow, with some emerging earlier in ileum or blood.

Libraries were prepared by immunoSEQ multiplex PCR; TCRdb keeps only in-frame clonotypes and omits some of them. The sample gives fewer than 110,000 clones, about 87% of which show up once; 0.71% is in the top ten. Per the germline V gene, CDR1 is LNHDA and CDR2 is SQIVND (reference sequence). This CDR3 region has 15 residues. V trimming: 7 bases; J trimming: 3 bases; junction bases outside the gene matches: 6. Worth noting for this clone: Its antigen remains unidentified.

The clonotype was recovered from a human donor who was the organ donor for an intestinal transplant. Sample: unstimulated CD4+ T cells sorted from spleen or lymph node cells, taken before transplant. V gene TRBV19 combines with J gene TRBJ2-1; 10 bases are shared with TRBD2. CDR3 DNA: TGTGCCAGTAATCAGCGGGAGGGGGGCTACAATGAGCAGTTCTTC. It is translated as CASNQREGGYNEQFF. Full variable domain (remainder filled in from reference TRBV19 and TRBJ2-1): DGGITQSPKYLFRKEGQNVTLSCEQNLNHDAMYWYRQDPGQGLRLIYYSQIVNDFQKGDIAEGYSVSREKKESFPLTVTSAQKNPTAFYLCASNQREGGYNEQFFGPGTRLTVL.